This note documents a single T cell receptor (beta chain) sequence. V lost 5 bases and J 1 base, leaving 15 bases between the germline ends. Germline V gives CDR1 SGHRS, CDR2 YFSETQ. CDR3 length: 15 amino acids. The sample comes from a study of blood T cell repertoires in COVID-19. Seattle participants joined during active infection and were tracked over time. Clones were read by immunoSEQ multiplex PCR, and TCRdb kept only the in-frame ones, dropping some. The sample shows 150,000 or so clones, around 84% of them seen only once. V gene TRBV5-1 combines with J gene TRBJ1-1, with unresolved D. The origin of this receptor is a man in his sixties with COVID-19, enrolled during active disease. What was sequenced was peripheral blood. The CDR3 DNA sequence: TGCGCCAGCAGACTCGATGGACTGAAGAACACTGAAGCTTTCTTT. Its translation: CASRLDGLKNTEAFF.